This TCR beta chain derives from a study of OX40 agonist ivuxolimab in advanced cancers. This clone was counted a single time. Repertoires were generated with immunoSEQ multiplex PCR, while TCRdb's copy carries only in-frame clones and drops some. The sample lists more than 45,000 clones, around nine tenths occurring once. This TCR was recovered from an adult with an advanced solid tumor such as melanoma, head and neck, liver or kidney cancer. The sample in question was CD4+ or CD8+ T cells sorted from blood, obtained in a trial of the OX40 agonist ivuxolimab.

CDR3 amino acids: CASTPTAAGVNYEQYF. As DNA, the CDR3 is TGTGCCAGCACCCCCACCGCCGCGGGAGTAAACTACGAGCAGTACTTC. The genes are TRBV27 and TRBJ2-7; 7 bases fit TRBD2. V was pared by 7 bases and J by 3 bases, with 15 bases of the junction left unmatched. The germline CDR1 and CDR2 sequences are MNHEY and SMNVEV (reference sequence). This CDR3 region has 16 residues.